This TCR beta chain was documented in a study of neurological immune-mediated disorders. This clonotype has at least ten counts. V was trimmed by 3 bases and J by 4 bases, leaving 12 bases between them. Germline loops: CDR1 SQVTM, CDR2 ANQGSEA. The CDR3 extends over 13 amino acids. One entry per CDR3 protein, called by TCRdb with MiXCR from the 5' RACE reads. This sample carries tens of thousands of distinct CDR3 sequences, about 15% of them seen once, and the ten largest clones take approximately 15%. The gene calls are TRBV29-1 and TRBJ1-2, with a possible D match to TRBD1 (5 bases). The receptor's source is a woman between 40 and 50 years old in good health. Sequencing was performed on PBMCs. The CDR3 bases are TGCAGCGTTGAGTATGACAGAGGCTATGGCTACACCTTC. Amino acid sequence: CSVEYDRGYGYTF.